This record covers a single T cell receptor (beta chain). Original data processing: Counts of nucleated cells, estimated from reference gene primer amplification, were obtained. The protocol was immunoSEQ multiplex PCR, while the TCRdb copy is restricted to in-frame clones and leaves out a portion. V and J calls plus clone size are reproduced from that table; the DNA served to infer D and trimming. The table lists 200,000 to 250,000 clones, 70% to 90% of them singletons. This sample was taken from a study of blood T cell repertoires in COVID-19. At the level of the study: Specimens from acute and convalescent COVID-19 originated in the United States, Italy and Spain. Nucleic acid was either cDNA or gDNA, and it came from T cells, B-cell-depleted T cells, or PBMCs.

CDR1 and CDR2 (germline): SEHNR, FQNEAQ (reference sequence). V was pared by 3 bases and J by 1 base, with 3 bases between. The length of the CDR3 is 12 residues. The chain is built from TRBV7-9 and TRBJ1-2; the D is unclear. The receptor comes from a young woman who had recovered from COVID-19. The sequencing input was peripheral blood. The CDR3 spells CASSFVNYGYTF. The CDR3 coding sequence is TGTGCCAGCAGCTTCGTTAACTATGGCTACACCTTC.